The T cell receptor beta chain under discussion was sequenced for a study of blood T cell repertoires in COVID-19. Study-wide background: Italy, Spain and the United States were the sources of the convalescent and acute COVID-19 samples.

CDR1 is LNHDA and CDR2 is SQIVND in the germline V gene (reference sequence). This CDR3 has 13 amino acids. V was clipped by 8 bases and J by 3 bases, with 14 bases between them. TCRdb keeps only in-frame clones here, not all; method: immunoSEQ multiplex PCR. The sample has roughly 190,000 clones; about four fifths are singletons. Followed over time, Seattle patients had been enrolled while infection was active. The origin of this receptor is a woman in her forties with COVID-19, enrolled during active disease. Sequencing was done on a sample of peripheral blood. This sequence joins TRBV19 and TRBJ2-7; tentatively, D is TRBD1 (6 bases). The CDR3 loop reads CASAGVGNYEQYF. In DNA form, the CDR3 reads TGTGCCAGTGCAGGGGTGGGTAACTACGAGCAGTACTTC.